The TCR beta chain described here comes from a study of post-analysis software for immune sequencing data. Tagging with unique molecular identifiers was a feature of the TCR beta cDNA libraries. TCRdb reanalysed the PCR reads using MiXCR and keeps one entry per CDR3 protein. The data show a few hundred thousand distinct CDR3 sequences, roughly 35% seen once. Concerning this clonotype itself: The antigen is unknown.

The CDR3 totals 14 residues. Germline loops: CDR1 SGHKS, CDR2 YYEKEE (reference sequence). V dropped 0 bases and J dropped 5 bases, with 11 bases sitting between them. Study results and caveats: With TRBV5-6, TRBV5-1 and TRBV20-1 included, about five TRBV segments were more frequent in patients than in controls.

This sequence originates from a girl aged 10-17 years with multiple sclerosis. Sequenced: blood. The chain joins TRBV5-5 to TRBJ2-5; D is undetermined. The CDR3 region has the DNA TGTGCCAGCAGCTTGGGCCCGAAGAAGGAGACCCAGTACTTC. This codes for CASSLGPKKETQYF.